This TCR beta chain is drawn from a study of cytomegalovirus exposure and HLA in healthy donors. Across the study: For the approximately 400 genotyped donors, over 80% fell within the Caucasian-associated ancestry cluster.

PCR was performed using 60 Vbeta and 13 Jbeta primers. Assay used: immunoSEQ multiplex PCR; TCRdb lists only in-frame clones, some missing. This sample has approximately 140,000 clones, with roughly 80% found just once. Points from the study as a whole: Previously analyzed data showed that most TCR beta V segments were productive at a frequency of about 87% or about 30%.

Germline V gene lookup returns CDR1 MDHEN and CDR2 SYDVKM. The CDR3 has 17 residues. J gave up 6 bases and V 4 bases, and 11 bases lay outside the gene matches. Of note for this clone: What it binds is not known.

The sequenced material came from PBMCs. The TCR was taken from a woman in her forties or fifties in good health and CMV-seropositive. The rearrangement joins TRBV28 to TRBJ2-1, with 11 bases matching TRBD2. The CDR3: CASSSRILAGGVNEQFF. The CDR3 DNA follows: TGTGCCAGCAGTTCTAGAATCCTAGCGGGGGGAGTCAATGAGCAGTTCTTC.